One and the same sample provided the 5 T cell receptor beta chains below, sequenced in a study of graft-versus-host responses after intestinal transplantation. Sequenced by immunoSEQ multiplex PCR; TCRdb stores in-frame clones only, minus some. The repertoire consists of around 28,000 clones, with roughly 80% occurring once and the leading ten covering roughly 1.1%. Sequences were derived from PBMCs, sampled approximately 28 days after intestinal transplant. These receptor sequences come from a human patient who received an intestinal transplant, so some T cells may come from the graft donor.

This sequence joins TRBV19 and TRBJ2-3; 8 bases align to TRBD2. This CDR3 spans 14 amino acids. Losses at the gene ends were 6 bases for V and 2 bases for J; bases not matched to a gene: 4. In germline, CDR1 is LNHDA, CDR2 SQIVND (reference sequence). CDR3 DNA sequence: TGTGCCAGTAGGGCTAGCGGGTACACAGATACGCAGTATTTT. It encodes CASRASGYTDTQYF.

CDR3 bases: TGCAGCGTTGCGGGGGGAAACCTCCCAGATACGCAGTATTTT. As protein: CSVAGGNLPDTQYF. The gene calls are TRBV29-1 and TRBJ2-3, with 7 bases aligning to TRBD2. The CDR3 covers 14 residues. The germline V gene encodes CDR1 SQVTM and CDR2 ANQGSEA. V dropped 4 bases and J dropped 4; count of bases not matched to a gene: 8.

The chain uses TRBV13 and TRBJ1-6, with D possibly matching TRBD1 (6 bases). CDR1 PRHDT and CDR2 FYEKMQ come from the germline V gene (reference sequence). The CDR3 consists of 14 residues. Trimming pared 0 bases from V and 11 bases from J, leaving 11 bases between. DNA for the CDR3: TGTGCCAGCAGCTTAGGCAGGAAGGGGGCACCCCTCCACTTT. Residues: CASSLGRKGAPLHF.

This clone occurred a few times. The chain carries TRBV2 and TRBJ1-3, with 9 bases matching TRBD1. Germline CDR1 SNHLY, CDR2 FYNNEI. There are 15 residues in the CDR3. V shed 4 bases and J 8 bases; nucleotides not matched to a gene: 9. The CDR3 loop reads CASSAWTGAADTIYF. The CDR3 DNA sequence: TGTGCCAGCAGTGCCTGGACAGGGGCGGCTGACACCATATATTTT.

The V and J genes are TRBV20-1 and TRBJ1-5; 7 positions match TRBD1. J was trimmed by 7 bases and V by 5 bases; bases with no gene match: 2. CDR3 length equals 11 residues. Germline V lookup: CDR1 DFQATT, CDR2 SNEGSKA (reference sequence). The CDR3 reads CSAGQEQPQHF. CDR3 sequence (DNA): TGCAGTGCTGGACAGGAACAGCCCCAGCATTTT.